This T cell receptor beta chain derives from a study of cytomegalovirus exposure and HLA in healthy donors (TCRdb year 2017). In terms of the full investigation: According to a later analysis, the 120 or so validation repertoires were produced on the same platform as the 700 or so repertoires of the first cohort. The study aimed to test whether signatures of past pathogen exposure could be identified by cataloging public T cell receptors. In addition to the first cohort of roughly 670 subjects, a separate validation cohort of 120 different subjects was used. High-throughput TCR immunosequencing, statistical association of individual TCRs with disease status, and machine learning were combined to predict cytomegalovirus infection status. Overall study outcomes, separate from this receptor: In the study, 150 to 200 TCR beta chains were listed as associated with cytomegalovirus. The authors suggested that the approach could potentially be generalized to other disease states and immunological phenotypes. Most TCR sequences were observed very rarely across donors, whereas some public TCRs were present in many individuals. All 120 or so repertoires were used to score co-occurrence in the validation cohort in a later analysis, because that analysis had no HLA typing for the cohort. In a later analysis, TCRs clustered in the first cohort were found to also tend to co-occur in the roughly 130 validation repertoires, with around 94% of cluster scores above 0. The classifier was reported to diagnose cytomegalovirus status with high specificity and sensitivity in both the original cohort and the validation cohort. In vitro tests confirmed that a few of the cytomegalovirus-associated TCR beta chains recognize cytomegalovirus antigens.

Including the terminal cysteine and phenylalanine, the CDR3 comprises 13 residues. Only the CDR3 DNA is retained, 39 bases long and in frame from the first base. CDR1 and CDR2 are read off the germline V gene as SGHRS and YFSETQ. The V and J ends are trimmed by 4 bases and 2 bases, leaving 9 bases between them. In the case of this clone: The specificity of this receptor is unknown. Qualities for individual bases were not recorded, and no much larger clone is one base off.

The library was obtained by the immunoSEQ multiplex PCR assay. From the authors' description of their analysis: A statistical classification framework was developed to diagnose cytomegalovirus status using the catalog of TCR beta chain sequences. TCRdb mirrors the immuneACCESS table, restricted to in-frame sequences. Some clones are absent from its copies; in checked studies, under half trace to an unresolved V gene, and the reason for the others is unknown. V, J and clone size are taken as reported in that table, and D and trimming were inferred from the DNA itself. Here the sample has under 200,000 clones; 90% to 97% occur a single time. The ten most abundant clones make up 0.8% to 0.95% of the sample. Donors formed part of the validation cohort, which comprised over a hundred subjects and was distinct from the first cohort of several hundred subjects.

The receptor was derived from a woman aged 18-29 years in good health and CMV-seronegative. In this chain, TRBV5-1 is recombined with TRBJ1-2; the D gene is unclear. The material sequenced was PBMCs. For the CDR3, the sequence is CASSEPGNYGYTF. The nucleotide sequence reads TGCGCCAGCAGCGAACCAGGCAACTATGGCTACACCTTC.